These T cell receptor beta chains were read from a single sample in a study of blood T cell repertoires in COVID-19. Generated by immunoSEQ multiplex PCR, the TCRdb table keeps only in-frame clones and is missing some. The repertoire holds about 280,000 clones, with over 75% as singletons. The sample taken for sequencing was PBMCs or T cells enriched from blood (not recorded which). These receptors all come from a woman in her twenties or thirties who had recovered from COVID-19. CDR3s include the opening cysteine and the closing phenylalanine or tryptophan. A D gene is named only where the DNA matches it firmly. Size is stated for part of the rows, as once, few or many counts, or as a class when the clone is expanded.

>TRBV11-1|TRBJ1-2|-|-
CASSWAGTEGYTF
TGTGCCAGCAGCTGGGCGGGAACAGAAGGCTACACCTTC
>TRBV18|TRBJ2-1|-|-
CASSPTHSYNEQFF
TGTGCCAGCTCACCGACACACTCCTACAATGAGCAGTTCTTC
>TRBV29-1|TRBJ2-7|-|-
CSTLFRREQYF
TGCAGCACATTGTTTAGGAGAGAGCAGTACTTC
>TRBV5-1|TRBJ2-7|TRBD1|-
CASSWGQYEQYF
TGCGCCAGCAGCTGGGGACAGTACGAGCAGTACTTC
>TRBV15|TRBJ2-7|-|-
CATSRVAYSYEQYF
TGTGCCACCAGCAGAGTTGCGTATTCCTACGAGCAGTACTTC
>TRBV25-1|TRBJ1-1|-|-
CASSERVGQNTEAFF
TGTGCCAGCAGTGAAAGGGTGGGACAGAACACTGAAGCTTTCTTT
>TRBV7-3|TRBJ2-3|TRBD2|-
CASSRSGGAIDTQYF
TGTGCCAGCAGCCGTAGCGGGGGGGCTATAGATACGCAGTATTTT
>TRBV27|TRBJ1-6|-|few
CASREVLRSPLHF
TGTGCCAGCAGGGAGGTACTTCGTTCACCCCTCCACTTT
>TRBV11-2|TRBJ2-1|TRBD2|-
CASSSPGGRAHEQFF
TGTGCCAGCAGCTCACCGGGGGGGCGCGCGCATGAGCAGTTCTTC
>TRBV30|TRBJ1-2|-|-
CASEGGRSGYTF
TGTGCCTCAGAGGGAGGGCGGTCAGGCTACACCTTC
>TRBV28|TRBJ2-4|TRBD2|-
CASSVEGLAGVNIQYF
TGTGCCAGCAGCGTAGAGGGACTAGCGGGAGTAAACATTCAGTACTTC
>TRBV30|TRBJ1-2|-|-
CAWSRGNYGYTF
TGTGCCTGGAGTAGGGGCAACTATGGCTACACCTTC
>TRBV2|TRBJ2-7|-|few
CASRMDFYEQYF
TGTGCCAGCAGAATGGACTTCTACGAGCAGTACTTC
>TRBV9|TRBJ1-2|-|few
CASSVRVDYGYTF
TGTGCCAGCAGCGTCCGGGTTGATTATGGCTACACCTTC
>TRBV24-1|TRBJ1-2|-|-
CATRTVWQGGWGYTF
TGTGCCACCAGGACGGTATGGCAGGGTGGTTGGGGCTACACCTTC